This T cell receptor beta chain originates from a study of response to subunit inactivated influenza vaccine. This CDR3 region has 15 residues. With 5 bases removed from V and 2 bases from J, the gap between germline ends came to 16 bases. MiXCR, applied by TCRdb to the RT-PCR reads, yields one record per CDR3 protein. The top ten clones hold roughly 13% of a sample with about 530,000 distinct CDR3 sequences, under 15% of them seen once. A few counts support this clonotype. The chain employs TRBV12-3 or TRBV12-4 and TRBJ2-7, with D perhaps assigned TRBD1 or TRBD2 (5 bases each). Source: PBMCs from blood, taken 35 to 45 days after vaccination. This receptor was obtained from a man aged 50 to 60 who received an inactivated influenza vaccine. The CDR3 DNA is TGTGCCAGCAGTCCGATGAGGGACCCGACCTACGAGCAGTACTTC. This gives the protein CASSPMRDPTYEQYF.